These T cell receptor beta chains were read from a single sample in a study of T cell repertoires in cytomegalovirus infection. From the reads, TCRdb called clonotypes with MiXCR, one entry per CDR3 protein. This sample has roughly 230,000 distinct CDR3 sequences, with 22% found just once. Sequencing was carried out using CD8+ T cells from PBMCs. The source is a human donor in good health (CMV status not recorded). Some clones in this sample may be carry-over from other donors' samples. Each CDR3 is given with its conserved first and last residue. D genes are given only for firm matches. Part of the rows lack a size; the others show once, few, many or a class for expanded clones.

V	D	J	size	CDR3	DNA
TRBV7-6	TRBD2	TRBJ2-1	many	CASSLLAGAYNEQFF	TGTGCCAGCAGTCTACTAGCGGGGGCCTACAATGAGCAGTTCTTC
TRBV12-3/TRBV12-4	.	TRBJ1-1	many	CASSLSPAMNTEAFF	TGTGCCAGCAGTTTAAGCCCAGCCATGAACACTGAAGCTTTCTTT
TRBV24-1	.	TRBJ2-3	few	CAGQTVHSSTDTQYF	TGTGCCGGTCAGACTGTTCACTCTAGCACAGATACGCAGTATTTT
TRBV25-1	TRBD1	TRBJ2-1	.	CASNERDRGLDEQFF	TGTGCCAGCAACGAGCGAGACAGGGGCTTAGATGAGCAGTTCTTC
TRBV2	.	TRBJ2-7	few	CASLWGEQYF	TGTGCCAGTTTGTGGGGCGAGCAGTACTTC
TRBV11-1	.	TRBJ2-5	many	CASSSQAYQETQYF	TGTGCCAGCAGCTCACAAGCGTACCAAGAGACCCAGTACTTC
TRBV18	.	TRBJ2-2	few	CASSPGVTGELFF	TGTGCCAGCTCACCAGGGGTCACCGGGGAGCTGTTTTTT
TRBV12-3/TRBV12-4	.	TRBJ2-7	few	CASRGGNYEQYF	TGTGCCAGCAGGGGAGGTAACTACGAGCAGTACTTC
TRBV10-3	TRBD1	TRBJ2-1	many	CAISDTGQDYNEQFF	TGTGCCATCAGTGACACGGGACAGGATTACAATGAGCAGTTCTTC
TRBV2	.	TRBJ2-1	.	CASVPGAYNEQFF	TGTGCCAGCGTCCCGGGGGCATACAATGAGCAGTTCTTC
TRBV7-8	TRBD2	TRBJ2-3	many	CASSSTSSGGLTDTQYF	TGTGCCAGCAGCTCGACATCTAGCGGGGGACTCACAGATACGCAGTATTTT
TRBV12-3/TRBV12-4	TRBD2	TRBJ2-7	many	CASSLAGVSYEQYF	TGTGCCAGCAGCCTAGCGGGGGTGTCCTACGAGCAGTACTTC
TRBV27	.	TRBJ2-2	.	CASSWTNGELFF	TGTGCCAGCAGCTGGACTAACGGGGAGCTGTTTTTT
TRBV7-9	.	TRBJ1-1	.	CASSPYRRAYLNTEAFF	TGTGCCAGCAGCCCTTATAGGAGGGCCTATTTGAACACTGAAGCTTTCTTT
TRBV2	TRBD1	TRBJ2-5	.	CASRRGQGAHFMKTQYF	TGTGCCAGCAGACGAGGACAGGGGGCGCACTTTATGAAGACCCAGTACTTC
TRBV28	.	TRBJ2-7	few	CASSYSDEQYF	TGTGCCAGCAGTTATTCCGACGAGCAGTACTTC
TRBV5-4	.	TRBJ2-2	few	CASSLGAGTSGELFF	TGTGCCAGCAGCTTGGGGGCAGGGACGAGCGGGGAGCTGTTTTTT
TRBV7-4	.	TRBJ2-5	few	CASSPRGEGETQYF	TGTGCCAGCAGCCCAAGAGGAGAAGGAGAGACCCAGTACTTC
TRBV12-3/TRBV12-4	.	TRBJ2-1	many	CASSPGYNEQFF	TGTGCCAGCAGTCCCGGCTACAATGAGCAGTTCTTC
TRBV12-3/TRBV12-4	TRBD2	TRBJ2-7	.	CASSIKSGGNREQYF	TGTGCCAGCAGTATCAAGAGCGGGGGGAATCGGGAGCAGTACTTC
TRBV28	.	TRBJ2-1	.	CASSLHLGSLSNEQFF	TGTGCCAGCAGTTTACACCTCGGGAGTCTATCGAACGAGCAGTTCTTC
TRBV25-1	.	TRBJ1-4	few	CASSESRSTNEKLFF	TGTGCCAGCAGTGAATCAAGGTCAACTAATGAAAAACTGTTTTTT
TRBV29-1	.	TRBJ1-1	.	CSVVKAGLGGEAFF	TGCAGCGTTGTTAAGGCAGGACTGGGAGGAGAAGCTTTCTTT
TRBV4-1	TRBD1	TRBJ2-3	few	CASSQDGDRTDTQYF	TGCGCCAGCAGCCAAGACGGGGACAGAACAGATACGCAGTATTTT
TRBV4-2	.	TRBJ2-7	few	CASSQDWYEQYF	TGTGCCAGCAGCCAAGATTGGTACGAGCAGTACTTC
TRBV4-1	TRBD2	TRBJ2-7	many	CASSQGTSANYEQYF	TGCGCCAGCAGCCAAGGGACTAGCGCAAACTACGAGCAGTACTTC
TRBV9	TRBD1	TRBJ2-1	few	CASSVGVTGTGDYNEQFF	TGTGCCAGCAGCGTAGGAGTGACCGGGACAGGAGACTACAATGAGCAGTTCTTC
TRBV12-3/TRBV12-4	TRBD1	TRBJ1-2	.	CASSRTGNYGYTF	TGTGCCAGCAGTAGGACAGGGAACTATGGCTACACCTTC
TRBV4-1	.	TRBJ1-2	many	CASSQGYGYTF	TGCGCCAGCAGCCAAGGGTATGGCTACACCTTC